This TCR beta chain was found in a study of beta chain features in type 1 diabetes. Across the whole study: Across all samples, approximately 99 million sorted cells were examined. Points from the study as a whole: TCRB CDR3s were moderately but significantly shorter in Type 1 diabetes patients in all four CD4+ subsets. The study left unresolved whether HLA type influences TCRB rearrangement. Fewer insertions but more deletions were seen at VDJ junctions in type 1 diabetes patients.

Germline V gene sequence: CDR1 WSHSY, CDR2 SAAADI. Trimming cost V 5 bases and J 2 bases, with 13 bases left between them. The CDR3 runs to 15 residues. The authors reverse transcribed all of the isolated RNA, so sequencing captured expressed TCRB transcripts. Using immunoSEQ multiplex PCR, the repertoire was profiled, and TCRdb retains in-frame clones only, with some absent. Of 250,000 to 350,000 clones listed, approximately 15% were seen once; the top ten hold about 0.014%. Turning to this clone: Antigen unknown.

The sequence derives from a man aged 18 to 30 with type 1 diabetes. Sequenced input: naive CD4+ T cells from blood. The chain joins TRBV10-2 to TRBJ1-5; D unclear. The CDR3 is CASSLTAPGNQPQHF. The CDR3, as DNA: TGCGCCAGCAGTCTCACAGCTCCCGGCAATCAGCCCCAGCATTTT.